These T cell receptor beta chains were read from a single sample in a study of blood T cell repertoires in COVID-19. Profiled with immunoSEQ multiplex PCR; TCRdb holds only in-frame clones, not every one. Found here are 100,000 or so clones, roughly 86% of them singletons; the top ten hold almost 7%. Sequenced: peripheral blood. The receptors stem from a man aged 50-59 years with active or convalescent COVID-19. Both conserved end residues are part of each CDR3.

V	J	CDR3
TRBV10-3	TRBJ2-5	CAISDRVRETQYF
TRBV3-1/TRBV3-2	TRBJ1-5	CASSPGTGGQPQHF
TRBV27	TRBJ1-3	CASSLQAFGNTIYF
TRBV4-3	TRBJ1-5	CASSLQGSNQPQHF
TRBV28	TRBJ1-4	CASSQQGSDEKLFF
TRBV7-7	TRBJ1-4	CASSQDRNEKLFF
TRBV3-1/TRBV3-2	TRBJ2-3	CASSHDNFCTDTQYF
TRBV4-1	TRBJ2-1	CASSQEPAGVSSYNEQFF
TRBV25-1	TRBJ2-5	CASSDNRVWEETQYF
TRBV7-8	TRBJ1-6	CASSLGRTGVSPLHF
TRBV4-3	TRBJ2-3	CASSQASGVDTQYF
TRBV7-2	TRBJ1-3	CASSLVGRDSGNTIYF
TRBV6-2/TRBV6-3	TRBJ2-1	CASSGTSVPEQFF
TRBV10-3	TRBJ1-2	CASSDGTGVGYTF
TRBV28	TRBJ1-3	CASSPPRQGTGNTIYF
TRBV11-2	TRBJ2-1	CASSLVRGGLYNEQFF
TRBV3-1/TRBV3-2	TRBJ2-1	CASSQGAGTGSYNEQFF
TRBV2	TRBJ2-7	CASNQGSEQYF
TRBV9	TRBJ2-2	CASSVAASGGAPGELFF
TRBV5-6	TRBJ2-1	CASSWGQGNYNEQFF
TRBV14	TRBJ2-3	CASSQELVTENTQYF
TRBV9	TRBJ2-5	CASSGAGEETQYF